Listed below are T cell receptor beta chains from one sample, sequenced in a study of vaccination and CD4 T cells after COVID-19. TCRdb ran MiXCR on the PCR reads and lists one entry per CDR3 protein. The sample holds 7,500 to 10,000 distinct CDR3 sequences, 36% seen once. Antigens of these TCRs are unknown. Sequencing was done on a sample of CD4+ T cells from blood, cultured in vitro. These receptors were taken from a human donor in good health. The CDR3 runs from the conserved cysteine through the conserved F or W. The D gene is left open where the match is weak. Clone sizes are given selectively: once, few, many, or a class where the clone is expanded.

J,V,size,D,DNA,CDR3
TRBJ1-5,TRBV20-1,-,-,TGCAGTGCTAGGGAGGGCCTCGCGATGACCCAGCATTTT,CSAREGLAMTQHF
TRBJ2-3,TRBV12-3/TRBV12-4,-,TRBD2,TGTGCCAGCAGACGGGGACTAGCGGGGGGGCGCACAGATACGCAGTATTTT,CASRRGLAGGRTDTQYF
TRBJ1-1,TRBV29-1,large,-,TGCAGCATAACCAGGGCGGGCCAAGGCACTGAAGCTTTCTTT,CSITRAGQGTEAFF
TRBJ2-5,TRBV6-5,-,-,TGTGCCAGCAGTTACTCTGCAAGTGGTTACGGCGTTGGGGAGACCCAGTACTTC,CASSYSASGYGVGETQYF
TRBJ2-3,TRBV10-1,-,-,TGCGCCAGCTTCTTGAGAAGAAGTACAGATACGCAGTATTTT,CASFLRRSTDTQYF
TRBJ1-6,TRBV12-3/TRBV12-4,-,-,TGTGCCAGCAGAGAGTCGGGGACTTCACCCCTCCACTTT,CASRESGTSPLHF
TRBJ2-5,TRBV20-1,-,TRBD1,TGCAGTGCTAGTTCCTGGACAGGGAACTTCCAAGAGACCCAGTACTTC,CSASSWTGNFQETQYF
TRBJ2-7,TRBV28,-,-,TGTGCCAGCAGTTCACTCCTCGGGACAAACTCCTACGAGCAGTACTTC,CASSSLLGTNSYEQYF
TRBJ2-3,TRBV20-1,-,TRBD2,TGCAGTGCTAGGGTTCAAGCGGGGGGTCCGGGTAGCACAGATACGCAGTATTTT,CSARVQAGGPGSTDTQYF
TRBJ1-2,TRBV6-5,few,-,TGTGCCAGCAGTTACTCGGGGGCTGGCTACACCTTC,CASSYSGAGYTF
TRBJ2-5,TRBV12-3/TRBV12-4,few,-,TGTGCCAGCAGTCTTCGGGGGTACCAAGAGACCCAGTACTTC,CASSLRGYQETQYF
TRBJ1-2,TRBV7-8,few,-,TGTGCCAGCAGCTTCGGGACACGGGATGGCTACACCTTC,CASSFGTRDGYTF
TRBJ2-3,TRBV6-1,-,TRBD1,TGTGCCAGCACCGAACGAGTAGGACAGGGGGGCACAGATACGCAGTATTTT,CASTERVGQGGTDTQYF
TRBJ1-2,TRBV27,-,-,TGTGCCAGCAGTTCCGCAGGGAACAACTATGGCTACACCTTC,CASSSAGNNYGYTF
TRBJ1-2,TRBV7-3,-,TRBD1,TGTGCCAGCAGCGCTGCCGGACAGGGGGGCTATGGCTACACCTTC,CASSAAGQGGYGYTF
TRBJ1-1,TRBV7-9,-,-,TGTGCCAGCAGCTGGGGAACAGGGAGCATCACTGAAGCTTTCTTT,CASSWGTGSITEAFF
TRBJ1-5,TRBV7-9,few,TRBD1,TGTGCCAGCAGTCCGACAGGGGTGGATTTTCAGCCCCAGCATTTT,CASSPTGVDFQPQHF
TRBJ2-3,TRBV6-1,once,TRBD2,TGTGCCAGCCAACTAGCGGGGGACACAGATACGCAGTATTTT,CASQLAGDTDTQYF
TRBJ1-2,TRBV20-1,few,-,TGCAGTGCTATAGGGGGGGAAAACTATGGCTACACCTTC,CSAIGGENYGYTF
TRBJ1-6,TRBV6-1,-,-,TGTGCCAGCGGAAGGGCCGACTCCTATAATTCACCCCTCCACTTT,CASGRADSYNSPLHF
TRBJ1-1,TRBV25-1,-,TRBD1,TGTGCCAGCAGTGGACAGGGGAGGACTGAAGCTTTCTTT,CASSGQGRTEAFF
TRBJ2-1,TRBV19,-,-,TGTGCCAGTAGTATCTCGGGGGAGGTGTACAATGAGCAGTTCTTC,CASSISGEVYNEQFF
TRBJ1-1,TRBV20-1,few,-,TGCAGTGCTAGCTCGTCCTTGCAATACGGGGCAATGAACACTGAAGCTTTCTTT,CSASSSLQYGAMNTEAFF
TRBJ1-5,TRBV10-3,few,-,TGTGCCATCAGTGCCGACAATCAGCCCCAGCATTTT,CAISADNQPQHF
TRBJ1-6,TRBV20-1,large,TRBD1,TGCAGTGCTAGACCGGGACAGGGGTCTTCACCCCTCCACTTT,CSARPGQGSSPLHF
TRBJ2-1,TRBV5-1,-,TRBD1,TGCGCCAGCAGCTGGGACAGGAGGCAGTTCTTC,CASSWDRRQFF
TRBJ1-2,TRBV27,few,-,TGTGCCAGCAGTTCCGTAGGGACCTTTGGCTACACCTTC,CASSSVGTFGYTF